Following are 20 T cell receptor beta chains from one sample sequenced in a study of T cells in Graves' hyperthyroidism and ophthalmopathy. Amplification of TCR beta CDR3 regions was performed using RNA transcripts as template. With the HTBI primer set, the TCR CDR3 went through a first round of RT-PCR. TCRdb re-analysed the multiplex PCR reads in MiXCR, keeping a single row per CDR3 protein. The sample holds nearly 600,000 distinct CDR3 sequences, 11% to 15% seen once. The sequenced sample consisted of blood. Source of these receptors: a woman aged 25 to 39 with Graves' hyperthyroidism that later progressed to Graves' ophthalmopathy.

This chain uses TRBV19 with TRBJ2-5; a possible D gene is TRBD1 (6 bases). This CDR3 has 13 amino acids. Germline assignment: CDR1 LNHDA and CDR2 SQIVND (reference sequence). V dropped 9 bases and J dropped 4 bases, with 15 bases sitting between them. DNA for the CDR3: TGTGCCAGCGGGGACAACTTACCAGAGACCCAGTACTTC. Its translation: CASGDNLPETQYF.

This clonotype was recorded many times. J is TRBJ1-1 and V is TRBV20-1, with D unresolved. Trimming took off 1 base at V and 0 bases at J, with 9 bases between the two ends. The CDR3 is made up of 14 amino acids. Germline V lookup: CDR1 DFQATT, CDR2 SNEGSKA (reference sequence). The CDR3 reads CSARVGGLNTEAFF. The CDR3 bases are TGCAGTGCTAGAGTGGGCGGGTTGAACACTGAAGCTTTCTTT.

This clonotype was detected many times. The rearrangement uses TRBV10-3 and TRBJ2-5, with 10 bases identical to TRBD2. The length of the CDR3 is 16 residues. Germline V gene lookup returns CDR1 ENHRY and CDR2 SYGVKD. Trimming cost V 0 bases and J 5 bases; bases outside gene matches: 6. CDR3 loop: CAISESKLGLAETQYF. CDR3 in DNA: TGTGCCATCAGTGAGTCGAAGTTGGGACTAGCGGAGACCCAGTACTTC.

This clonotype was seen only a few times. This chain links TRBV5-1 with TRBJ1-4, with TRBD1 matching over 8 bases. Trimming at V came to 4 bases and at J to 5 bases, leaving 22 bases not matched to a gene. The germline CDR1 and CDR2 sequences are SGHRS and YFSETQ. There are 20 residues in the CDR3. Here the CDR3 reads CASSAGPPGASDRENEKLFF. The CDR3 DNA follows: TGCGCCAGCAGCGCCGGGCCCCCGGGGGCTTCGGACAGGGAGAATGAAAAACTGTTTTTT.

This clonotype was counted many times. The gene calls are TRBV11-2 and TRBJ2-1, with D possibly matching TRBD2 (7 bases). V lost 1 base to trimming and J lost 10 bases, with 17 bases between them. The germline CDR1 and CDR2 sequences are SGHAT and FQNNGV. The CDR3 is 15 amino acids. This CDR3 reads CASSLGDFEGGEQFF. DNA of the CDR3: TGTGCCAGCAGCTTAGGCGACTTCGAGGGGGGGGAGCAGTTCTTC.

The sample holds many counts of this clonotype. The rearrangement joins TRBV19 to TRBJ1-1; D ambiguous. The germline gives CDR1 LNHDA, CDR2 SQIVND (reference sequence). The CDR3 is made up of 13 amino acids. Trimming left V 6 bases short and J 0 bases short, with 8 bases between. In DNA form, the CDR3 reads TGTGCCAGTAGCCGGTCCTTGAACACTGAAGCTTTCTTT. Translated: CASSRSLNTEAFF.

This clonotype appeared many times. The CDR3 here is CASSLTSGSVTDTQYF. CDR3 DNA: TGTGCCAGCAGCCTGACTAGCGGGAGCGTGACGGATACGCAGTATTTT. The rearrangement joins TRBV27 to TRBJ2-3; 12 bases are a match to TRBD2. After removal of 6 bases from V and 6 bases from J, the junction contained 10 bases not matched to a gene. The CDR3 covers 16 residues. From germline, CDR1 is MNHEY and CDR2 SMNVEV (reference sequence).

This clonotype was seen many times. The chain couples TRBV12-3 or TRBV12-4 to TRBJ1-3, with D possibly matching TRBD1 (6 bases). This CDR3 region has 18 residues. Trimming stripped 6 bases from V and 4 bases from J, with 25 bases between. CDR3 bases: TGTGCCAGCAGAGCATTATGGGGGGGCAAGTTTGACGGAAACACCATATATTTT. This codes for CASRALWGGKFDGNTIYF.

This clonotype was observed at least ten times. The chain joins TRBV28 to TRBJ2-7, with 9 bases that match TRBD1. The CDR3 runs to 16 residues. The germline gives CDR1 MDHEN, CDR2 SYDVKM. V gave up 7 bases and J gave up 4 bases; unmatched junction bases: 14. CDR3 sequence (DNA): TGTGCCAGCAACACCCCCTGGGAACAGGGGGCTTACGAGCAGTACTTC. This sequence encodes CASNTPWEQGAYEQYF.

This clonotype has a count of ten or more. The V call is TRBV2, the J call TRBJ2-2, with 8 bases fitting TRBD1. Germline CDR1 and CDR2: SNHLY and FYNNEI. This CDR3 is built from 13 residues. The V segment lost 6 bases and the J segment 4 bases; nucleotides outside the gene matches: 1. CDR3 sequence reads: CASSGQGTGELFF. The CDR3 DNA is TGTGCCAGCAGCGGACAGGGCACCGGGGAGCTGTTTTTT.

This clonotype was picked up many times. For the CDR3, the DNA is TGTGCCAGCAGTACGAGGGGGCCGGGCACTGAAGCTTTCTTT. This translates into CASSTRGPGTEAFF. The V and J genes are TRBV7-2 and TRBJ1-1; 7 bases map to TRBD1. Germline CDR1 and CDR2: SGHTA and FQGNSA. The CDR3 is 14 residues long. J gave up 4 bases and V 6 bases, and 8 bases lay outside the gene matches.

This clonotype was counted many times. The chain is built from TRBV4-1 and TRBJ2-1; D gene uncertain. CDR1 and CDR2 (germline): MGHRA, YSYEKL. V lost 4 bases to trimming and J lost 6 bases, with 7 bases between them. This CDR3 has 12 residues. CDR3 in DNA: TGCGCCAGCAGCCCCGAGTCCAATGAGCAGTTCTTC. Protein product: CASSPESNEQFF.

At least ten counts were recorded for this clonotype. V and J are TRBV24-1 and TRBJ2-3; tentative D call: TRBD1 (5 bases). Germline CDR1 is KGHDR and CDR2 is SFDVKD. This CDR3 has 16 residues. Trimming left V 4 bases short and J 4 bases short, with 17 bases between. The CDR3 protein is CATSDNIPGQPDTQYF. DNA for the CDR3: TGTGCCACCAGTGACAACATACCAGGACAACCAGATACGCAGTATTTT.

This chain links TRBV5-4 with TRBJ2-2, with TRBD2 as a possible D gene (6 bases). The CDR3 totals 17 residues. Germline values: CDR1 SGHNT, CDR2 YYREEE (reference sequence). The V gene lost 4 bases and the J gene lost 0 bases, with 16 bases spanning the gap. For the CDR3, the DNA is TGTGCCAGCAGCCCCGCGGGGCGAAATCCGAACACCGGGGAGCTGTTTTTT. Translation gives CASSPAGRNPNTGELFF.

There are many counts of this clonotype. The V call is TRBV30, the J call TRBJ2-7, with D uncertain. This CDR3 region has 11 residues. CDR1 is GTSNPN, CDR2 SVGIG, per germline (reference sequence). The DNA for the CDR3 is TGTGCGTGGCAGGCCGAGGTGGAGCAGTACTTC. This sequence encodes CAWQAEVEQYF. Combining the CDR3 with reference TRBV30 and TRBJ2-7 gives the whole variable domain SQTIHQWPATLVQPVGSPLSLECTVEGTSNPNLYWYRQAAGRGLQLLFYSVGIGQISSEVPQNLSASRPQDRQFILSSKKLLLSDSGFYLCAWQAEVEQYFGPGTRLTVT.

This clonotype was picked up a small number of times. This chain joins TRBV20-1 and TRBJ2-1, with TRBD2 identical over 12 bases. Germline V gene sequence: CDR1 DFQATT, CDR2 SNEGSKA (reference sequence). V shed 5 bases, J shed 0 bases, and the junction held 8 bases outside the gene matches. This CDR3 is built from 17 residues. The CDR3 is CSARTSGTPSSYNEQFF. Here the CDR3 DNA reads TGCAGTGCTCGGACTAGCGGGACTCCAAGCTCCTACAATGAGCAGTTCTTC.

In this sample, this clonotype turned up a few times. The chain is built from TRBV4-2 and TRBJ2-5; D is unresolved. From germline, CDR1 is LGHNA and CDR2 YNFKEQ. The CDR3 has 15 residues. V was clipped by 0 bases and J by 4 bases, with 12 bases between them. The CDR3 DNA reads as TGTGCCAGCAGCCAAGATTTGACGAAAGGAGAGACCCAGTACTTC. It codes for CASSQDLTKGETQYF.

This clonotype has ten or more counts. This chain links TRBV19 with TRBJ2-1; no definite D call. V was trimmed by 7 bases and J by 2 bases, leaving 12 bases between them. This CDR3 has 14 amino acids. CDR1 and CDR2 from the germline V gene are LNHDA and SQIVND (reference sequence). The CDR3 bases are TGTGCCAGTATGGGTCAGAATCCCTACAATGAGCAGTTCTTC. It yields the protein CASMGQNPYNEQFF. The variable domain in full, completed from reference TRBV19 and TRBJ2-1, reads DGGITQSPKYLFRKEGQNVTLSCEQNLNHDAMYWYRQDPGQGLRLIYYSQIVNDFQKGDIAEGYSVSREKKESFPLTVTSAQKNPTAFYLCASMGQNPYNEQFFGPGTRLTVL.

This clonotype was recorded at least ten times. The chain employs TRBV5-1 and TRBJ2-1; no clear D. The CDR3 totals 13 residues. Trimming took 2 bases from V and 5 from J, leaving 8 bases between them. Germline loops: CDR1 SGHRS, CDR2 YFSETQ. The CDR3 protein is CASSLGYNNEQFF. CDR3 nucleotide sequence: TGCGCCAGCAGCTTAGGCTATAACAATGAGCAGTTCTTC.

CDR3 loop: CASSYGYRGASYEQFF. The CDR3 DNA reads as TGTGCCAGCAGTTACGGCTACCGGGGGGCTTCTTATGAGCAGTTCTTC. The V gene is TRBV6-5, the J gene TRBJ2-1; D might be TRBD2 (7 bases). Germline V gene data show CDR1 as MNHEY and CDR2 as SVGAGI. The CDR3 has 16 amino acids. Trimming took 2 bases from V and 8 from J, leaving 19 bases between them.